This record covers a single T cell receptor (beta chain). This entry is derived from a study of neurological immune-mediated disorders. TCRdb processed the 5' RACE reads anew with MiXCR; each CDR3 protein has one entry. The sample has over 50,000 distinct CDR3 sequences, roughly 4.9% seen once. The V end lost 2 bases, the J end lost 4 bases, and 12 bases lay between the germline ends. The germline V gene encodes CDR1 SGHRS and CDR2 YFSETQ. The CDR3 consists of 14 residues. Source material: PBMCs. The chain recombines TRBV5-1 with TRBJ1-2; perhaps TRBD1 as D (5 bases). This TCR was recovered from a human donor with multiple sclerosis. The donor label of this sample is uncertain. For the CDR3, the DNA is TGCGCCAGCAGCTTTTCCGGGGGAAGCTATGGCTACACCTTC. Translated, it gives CASSFSGGSYGYTF.